Below, one T cell receptor beta chain is given with its context. No cognate antigen has been identified for it. No per-base quality is available; no much larger clone lies one base away. Reading the label with the study, this specimen's treatment or condition is: some 20 received Ad26.COV2.S at low or high dose, single or two shots; 5 received placebo; per-sample allocation not given. Repertoires of vaccine and placebo recipients were sequenced from samples collected on day 63 after the first injection. Cohort 1b enrolled around 23 adults aged 18-55 years at a single site in Boston, USA, between 29 July and 7 August 2020. Ad26.COV2.S was a replication-incompetent adenovirus type 26 vector expressing a prefusion-stabilized SARS-CoV-2 spike protein from the original Wuhan strain. This sample was included in a study of Ad26.COV2.S vaccination and SARS-CoV-2 variants (dated by TCRdb to 2020 to 2023). Concerning the study at large: Donors in the vaccine arm were drawn from COV1001, a multicentre, randomized, double-blind, placebo-controlled phase I-IIa trial testing Ad26.COV2.S in healthy adults. Dosing of Ad26.COV2.S was intramuscular, at either 5x10^10 or 1x10^11 viral particles, delivered as one shot or as two shots spaced 56 days apart. TCRbeta repertoire sequencing served as the tool for gauging how specific and how broad the SARS-CoV-2-reactive T cell receptors were following Ad26.COV2.S vaccination. A total of approximately 30 samples were included in the TCR-sequenced set, comprising about 20 Ad26.COV2.S vaccine recipients, 5 placebo recipients and 8 SARS-CoV-2 convalescent individuals. Trial participants were randomized into five groups of five: low-dose or high-dose Ad26.COV2.S given once or twice, or placebo on both occasions. Throughout the experiments and outcome assessment, investigators stayed blinded to trial group allocation.

The immunoSEQ Assay was the method used to sequence TCRbeta CDR3 regions. After extraction, genomic DNA underwent amplification by bias-controlled multiplex PCR, followed by high-throughput sequencing. The paper's processing steps were these. To quantify the absolute abundance of every unique TCRbeta CDR3 region, sequences were collapsed and filtered. Usable DNA was measured by amplifying reference genes present in all nucleated cells, and TCRbeta template counts were normalized to that usable DNA to estimate T cell fraction. Repertoire TCRs were annotated as SARS-CoV-2-specific by exact matching of V gene, CDR3 amino acid sequence and J gene to a known reactive TCR set. MIRA supplied the reference SARS-CoV-2 TCR set, which was filtered for enrichment in COVID-19-positive ImmuneCODE repertoires so that public or cross-reactive TCRs were removed. Based on the MIRA antigens, annotated TCRs were further analysed at the level of specific ORF or position within ORF. Breadth was defined as annotated unique rearrangements over total unique productive rearrangements; depth was the summed frequency of those rearrangements. Group comparisons of TCR breadth used two-sided Wilcoxon rank-sum tests. TCRdb stores this immuneACCESS table with in-frame sequences only. Part of the clones is absent; in the studies checked, under half of the shortfall reflects unresolved V genes, and no reason is known for the rest. Clone size and V and J calls were adopted from that table, with D and trimming inferred from the DNA. This sample has around 300,000 clones in its table, and 90% of those were observed once. The ten largest clones take up 5.5% of the sample.

What the research found in general, with its limitations: Ad26.COV2.S recipients had higher spike-specific TCR breadth than placebo recipients (P = 0.0014). The study was not powered for comparison of responses between vaccine doses or regimens. Comparable non-spike TCR breadth was observed between vaccine and placebo recipients, consistent with only spike being contained in the vaccine. It was noted by the authors that total T cell responses may have been underestimated by the TCR breadth and depth analyses. After vaccination, substantial breadth of spike-specific CD8+ and CD4+ T cell responses was reported.

From the germline V gene, CDR1 is LGHNA and CDR2 is YSLEER. Reading from cysteine to phenylalanine, the CDR3 counts 13 amino acids. The CDR3 DNA has 39 bases and is translated from base 1. Trimming at the junction amounts to 0 bases on V and 6 bases on J, and the germline ends lie 9 bases apart. The chain was built from TRBV4-3 and TRBJ2-7, with no reliable assignment of the D segment. Sequencing used peripheral blood, obtained in a trial of Ad26.COV2.S vaccine versus placebo. This TCR derives from a person aged 18-65 years who received the Ad26.COV2.S COVID-19 vaccine or a placebo. The nucleotide sequence is given as TGCGCCAGCAGCCAAGATCAAACAAGCGAGCAGTACTTC. This codes for CASSQDQTSEQYF.